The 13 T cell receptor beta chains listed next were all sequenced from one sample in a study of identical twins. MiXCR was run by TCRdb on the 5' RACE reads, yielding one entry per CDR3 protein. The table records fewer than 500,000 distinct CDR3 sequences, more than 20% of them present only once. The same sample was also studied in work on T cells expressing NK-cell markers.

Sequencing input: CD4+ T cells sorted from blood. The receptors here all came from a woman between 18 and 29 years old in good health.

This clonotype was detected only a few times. The CDR3 is CASSHGIGGTDQPQHF. The CDR3 region has the DNA TGTGCCAGCAGTCACGGAATAGGGGGTACGGATCAGCCCCAGCATTTT. V and J are TRBV6-5 and TRBJ1-5; tentatively, D is TRBD1 (6 bases). The V end was cut by 5 bases, the J end by 5 bases, with 19 bases between. The CDR3 loop spans 16 amino acids. Germline CDR1 is MNHEY and CDR2 is SVGAGI.

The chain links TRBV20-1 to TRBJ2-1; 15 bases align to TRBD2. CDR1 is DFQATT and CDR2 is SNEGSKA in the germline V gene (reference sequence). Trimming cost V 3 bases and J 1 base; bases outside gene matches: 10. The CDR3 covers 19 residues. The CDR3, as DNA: TGCAGTGCTAGGATGGTGGGACTAGCGGGGGGCTTATCCTACAATGAGCAGTTCTTC. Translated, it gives CSARMVGLAGGLSYNEQFF.

CDR3 sequence (DNA): TGTGCCAGCATTAACAGTGGATCTGGGGCCAACGTCCTGACTTTC. Amino acid sequence: CASINSGSGANVLTF. The genes are TRBV28 and TRBJ2-6, with no clear D. Trimming took off 7 bases at V and 1 base at J, with 11 bases between the two ends. Germline values: CDR1 MDHEN, CDR2 SYDVKM. The CDR3 sequence is 15 residues long.

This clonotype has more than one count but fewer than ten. As DNA, the CDR3 is TGTGCCAGCAGCTCCGAACTAGCGGGAGCGTGGGGCATTCAGTACTTC. This encodes CASSSELAGAWGIQYF. The rearrangement links TRBV7-9 to TRBJ2-4, with 11 bases matching TRBD2. The CDR3 has 16 amino acids. Losses at the gene ends were 4 bases for V and 9 bases for J; bases not matched to a gene: 11. Germline lookup yields CDR1 SEHNR and CDR2 FQNEAQ (reference sequence).

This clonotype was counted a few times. The DNA of the CDR3 is TGTGCCAGCAGCCCCGGGGGCGCGGGGGGGGCTGAGACCCAGTACTTC. Translated, it gives CASSPGGAGGAETQYF. The chain recombines TRBV7-9 with TRBJ2-5; 9 bases align to TRBD2. Germline CDR1 reads SEHNR; CDR2 reads FQNEAQ (reference sequence). V shed 5 bases and J 5 bases; nucleotides not matched to a gene: 12. The CDR3 is made up of 16 amino acids.

This chain's CDR3 is CASSPLAGGRTDTQYF. The CDR3, as DNA: TGTGCCAGCAGCCCTTTAGCGGGAGGCCGCACAGATACGCAGTATTTT. The rearrangement links TRBV27 to TRBJ2-3; 10 bases line up with TRBD2. CDR3 length: 16 residues. Germline assignment: CDR1 MNHEY and CDR2 SMNVEV (reference sequence). V shed 6 bases and J 1 base; nucleotides not matched to a gene: 7.

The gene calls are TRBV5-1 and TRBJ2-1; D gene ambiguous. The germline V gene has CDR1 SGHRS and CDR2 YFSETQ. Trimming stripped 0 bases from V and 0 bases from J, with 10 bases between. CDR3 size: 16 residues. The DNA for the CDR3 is TGCGCCAGCAGCTTGGCTGGCCCCAACTCCTACAATGAGCAGTTCTTC. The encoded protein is CASSLAGPNSYNEQFF. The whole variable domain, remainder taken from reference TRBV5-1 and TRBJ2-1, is KAGVTQTPRYLIKTRGQQVTLSCSPISGHRSVSWYQQTPGQGLQFLFEYFSETQRNKGNFPGRFSGRQFSNSRSEMNVSTLELGDSALYLCASSLAGPNSYNEQFFGPGTRLTVL.

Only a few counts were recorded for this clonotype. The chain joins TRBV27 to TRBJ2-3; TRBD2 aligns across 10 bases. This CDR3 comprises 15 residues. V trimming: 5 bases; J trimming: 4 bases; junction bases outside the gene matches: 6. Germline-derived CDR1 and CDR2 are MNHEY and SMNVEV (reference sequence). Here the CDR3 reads CASSVHSGRSDTQYF. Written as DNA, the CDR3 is TGTGCCAGCAGTGTTCATAGCGGGAGGTCAGATACGCAGTATTTT.

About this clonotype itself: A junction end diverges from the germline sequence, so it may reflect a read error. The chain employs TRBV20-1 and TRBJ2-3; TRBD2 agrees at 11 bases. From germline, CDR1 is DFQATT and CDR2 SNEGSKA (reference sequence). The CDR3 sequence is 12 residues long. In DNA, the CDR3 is TGCAGTGCTAGACTACTAGCGGGAGTCCCCCATTTT. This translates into CSARLLAGVPHF.

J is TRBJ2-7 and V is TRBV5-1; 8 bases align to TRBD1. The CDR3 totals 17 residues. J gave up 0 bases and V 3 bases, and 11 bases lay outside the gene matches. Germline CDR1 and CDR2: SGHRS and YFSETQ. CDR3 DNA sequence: TGCGCCAGCAGCTGGACCGGGGACAGGCCTAGCTCCTACGAGCAGTACTTC. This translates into CASSWTGDRPSSYEQYF.

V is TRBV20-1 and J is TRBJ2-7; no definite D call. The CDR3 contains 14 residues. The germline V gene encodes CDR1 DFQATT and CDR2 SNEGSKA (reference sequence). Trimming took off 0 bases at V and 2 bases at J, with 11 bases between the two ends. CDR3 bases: TGCAGTGCTAGAGATGGAGCAGGCCCCTACGAGCAGTACTTC. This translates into CSARDGAGPYEQYF.

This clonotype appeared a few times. The CDR3 sequence is CASSLVPDSYNEQFF. CDR3 DNA: TGCGCCAGCAGCTTGGTTCCAGACTCCTACAATGAGCAGTTCTTC. The chain couples TRBV5-1 to TRBJ2-1; D uncertain. The CDR3 runs 15 residues. Trimming shortened V by 0 bases and J by 0 bases, and 7 bases separated the two germline ends. CDR1 and CDR2 from the germline V gene are SGHRS and YFSETQ.

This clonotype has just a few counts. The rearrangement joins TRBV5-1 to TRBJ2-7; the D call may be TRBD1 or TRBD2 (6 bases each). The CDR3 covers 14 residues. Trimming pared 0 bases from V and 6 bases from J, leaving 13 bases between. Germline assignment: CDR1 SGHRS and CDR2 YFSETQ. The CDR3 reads CASSLAPGAVEQYF. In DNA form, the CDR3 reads TGCGCCAGCAGCTTGGCTCCGGGGGCGGTCGAGCAGTACTTC.